This T cell receptor beta chain appears in the sequencing data of a study of T cell repertoires in cytomegalovirus infection. Whole-study context: HLA-B-restricted CMV epitopes that are well studied, plus recently identified HLA-C-restricted ones, were used by the study. Study-level findings and limits: Within the response measured ex vivo, HLA-C-restricted CMV-specific TCR beta clonotypes were dominant.

With V trimmed by 5 bases and J by 1 base, 2 bases remained unmatched. This CDR3 spans 15 amino acids. The V gene's germline CDR1 is SGHTA and CDR2 FQGNSA. TCRdb re-called the reads with MiXCR, one entry per CDR3 protein. Among approximately 730,000 distinct CDR3 sequences listed, around a third were seen once. This clonotype appeared many times. Its antigen remains unidentified. Source: cultured PBMCs, taken from culture after CMV antigen stimulation. The receptor comes from a human donor in good health (CMV status not recorded). Some clones in this sample may be carry-over from other donors' samples. The chain joins TRBV7-2 to TRBJ2-1; 10 nucleotides line up with TRBD2. CDR3 region: CASSEGLASYNEQFF. CDR3 in DNA: TGTGCCAGCAGCGAGGGACTAGCGTCCTACAATGAGCAGTTCTTC.